The sample holds one count of the clone carrying this TCR beta chain. Its target is unknown. A read error is possible here, since a much larger clone lies one base away. This entry belongs to a study of T cells in Graves' hyperthyroidism and ophthalmopathy. Study-wide background: Peripheral blood was obtained at initial diagnosis, preceding any treatment. Overall study results and limits: Blood held most thyroid clonotypes expanded above 0.001 frequency. Researchers report that a 13 V-J model separated ophthalmopathy from stable hyperthyroidism.

This sample holds PBMCs from approximately 9 ml fresh peripheral blood. RNA transcripts yielded amplified TCR beta CDR3 regions. The TCR CDR3 was amplified in a first-round RT-PCR using the HTBI primer set. TCRdb re-derived calls from the multiplex PCR reads in MiXCR, one entry per CDR3 protein. The sample lists some 740,000 distinct CDR3 sequences; about 15% were seen once. This CDR3 contains 14 residues. V lost 3 bases to trimming and J lost 5 bases, with 11 bases between them. Germline CDR1 LGHDT, CDR2 YNNKEL (reference sequence). The clonotype originates from a woman younger than 35 with Graves' hyperthyroidism. The rearrangement uses TRBV3-1 and TRBJ2-1, with D unclear. The specimen sequenced was blood. In DNA, the CDR3 is TGTGCCAGCAGCCACCTGACGGACCACAATGAGCAGTTCTTC. Protein sequence: CASSHLTDHNEQFF.